Following are 13 T cell receptor beta chains from one sample sequenced in a study of OX40 agonist ivuxolimab in advanced cancers. TCRdb keeps only in-frame clones here, not all; method: immunoSEQ multiplex PCR. Among about 120,000 clones listed, 80% to 90% were seen once. The input for sequencing was CD4+ or CD8+ T cells sorted from blood, taken in a trial of the OX40 agonist ivuxolimab. These receptors were obtained from an adult with an advanced solid tumor such as melanoma, head and neck, liver or kidney cancer.

The CDR3 spells CASSIDRFQYNSGNGYTF. CDR3 coding DNA: TGTGCCAGTAGTATAGATCGGTTCCAGTATAATTCGGGGAATGGCTACACCTTC. The chain combines TRBV19 with TRBJ1-2; D call uncertain. V lost 0 bases and J 6 bases, leaving 23 bases between the germline ends. The CDR3 is made up of 18 amino acids. Germline CDR1 is LNHDA and CDR2 is SQIVND (reference sequence). The full variable domain, its missing parts supplied by reference TRBV19 and TRBJ1-2, is DGGITQSPKYLFRKEGQNVTLSCEQNLNHDAMYWYRQDPGQGLRLIYYSQIVNDFQKGDIAEGYSVSREKKESFPLTVTSAQKNPTAFYLCASSIDRFQYNSGNGYTFGSGTRLTVV.

The chain couples TRBV14 to TRBJ1-2; no clear D. V shed 6 bases and J shed 8 bases, with 13 bases lying between them. The CDR3 is 12 residues long. The germline gives CDR1 SGHDN, CDR2 FVKESK. The CDR3 protein is CASRDPGSGYTF. As DNA, the CDR3 is TGTGCCAGCAGAGACCCTGGGAGCGGCTACACCTTC.

The chain couples TRBV6-5 to TRBJ1-2; TRBD1 is a possible D gene (5 bases). CDR1 MNHEY and CDR2 SVGAGI come from the germline V gene. The CDR3 contains 12 residues. V was shortened by 6 bases and J by 3 bases, with 8 bases between the two germline ends. CDR3 sequence (DNA): TGTGCCAGCAGGATGGGGGACTATGGCTACACCTTC. This translates into CASRMGDYGYTF.

CDR3 in DNA: TGCGCCAGCAGCTTACTTCACAGGGGACCCACTAATGAAAAACTGTTTTTT. Protein product: CASSLLHRGPTNEKLFF. The chain couples TRBV5-1 to TRBJ1-4, with 7 bases fitting TRBD1. Trimming took 2 bases from V and 2 from J; bases not matched to a gene: 9. This CDR3 has 17 amino acids. Per germline, CDR1 SGHRS and CDR2 YFSETQ.

The V call is TRBV19, the J call TRBJ2-3; D is ambiguous. V shed 6 bases and J shed 0 bases, with 1 base lying between them. The CDR3 has 11 amino acids. The germline gives CDR1 LNHDA, CDR2 SQIVND (reference sequence). The DNA for the CDR3 is TGTGCCAGTAGGAGCACAGATACGCAGTATTTT. It encodes CASRSTDTQYF.

The chain has TRBV6-5 and TRBJ1-6; 7 bases are shared with TRBD1. V shed 9 bases, J shed 5 bases, and the junction held 7 bases outside the gene matches. In germline, CDR1 is MNHEY, CDR2 SVGAGI. The CDR3 covers 14 residues. The CDR3 here is CASSLGTDNSPLHF. The CDR3 nucleotides read TGTGCCAGTTCCCTAGGGACAGATAATTCACCCCTCCACTTT.

CDR3 nucleotide sequence: TGTGCCATCAGGCCCGCGGGGGGCCCCTCCTACGAGCAGTACTTC. Translation gives CAIRPAGGPSYEQYF. The chain employs TRBV10-3 and TRBJ2-7; 8 bases are a match to TRBD2. This CDR3 region has 15 residues. The V gene end was trimmed by 6 bases and the J gene end by 0 bases; junction bases not matched to a gene: 7. Germline V lookup: CDR1 ENHRY, CDR2 SYGVKD.

This chain links TRBV6-5 with TRBJ1-1; D is perhaps TRBD1 (6 bases). CDR1 and CDR2 from the germline V gene are MNHEY and SVGAGI. The CDR3 is made up of 14 amino acids. The ends were cut back, 6 bases at V and 3 bases at J, with 14 bases in the middle. The DNA for the CDR3 is TGTGCCAGCAGCCTCAGGGGAAGGTACACTGAAGCTTTCTTT. It translates to CASSLRGRYTEAFF.

The V and J genes are TRBV7-9 and TRBJ2-5, with D perhaps TRBD1 (5 bases). Germline CDR1 is SEHNR and CDR2 is FQNEAQ (reference sequence). V gave up 3 bases and J gave up 5 bases, with 10 bases separating them. This CDR3 spans 13 amino acids. The chain's CDR3 is CASSFGHRETQYF. CDR3 coding DNA: TGTGCCAGCAGCTTTGGACATAGGGAGACCCAGTACTTC. The variable domain in full, completed from reference TRBV7-9 and TRBJ2-5, reads DTGVSQNPRHKITKRGQNVTFRCDPISEHNRLYWYRQTLGQGPEFLTYFQNEAQLEKSRLLSDRFSAERPKGSFSTLEIQRTEQGDSAMYLCASSFGHRETQYFGPGTRLLVL.

The gene calls are TRBV5-4 and TRBJ2-3; no firm D call. Germline CDR1 SGHNT, CDR2 YYREEE (reference sequence). The CDR3 covers 14 residues. V lost 0 bases, J lost 5 bases, and 10 bases lay in between. This chain's CDR3 is CASSLAFNEDTQYF. In DNA, the CDR3 is TGTGCCAGCAGCTTGGCGTTCAATGAAGATACGCAGTATTTT.

The rearrangement links TRBV6-4 to TRBJ2-3; D may be TRBD1 or TRBD2 (5 bases each). Germline CDR1 and CDR2: MRHNA and SNTAGT. There are 15 residues in the CDR3. With 4 bases removed from V and 0 bases from J, the gap between germline ends came to 11 bases. In DNA form, the CDR3 reads TGTGCCAGCAGTGCCGAGGGGTCTAGCACAGATACGCAGTATTTT. It specifies CASSAEGSSTDTQYF.

This chain joins TRBV21-1 and TRBJ2-7; TRBD1, as called in the table, went unchecked against the DNA. TRBV21-1 is labeled a pseudogene. This CDR3 is built from 12 residues. DNA for the CDR3: TGTGCCAGCAGGGACAACTCCTACGAGCAGTACTTC. This translates into CASRDNSYEQYF.

There are a few counts of this clone. This chain connects TRBV28 to TRBJ1-5; D gene uncertain. Per the germline V gene, CDR1 is MDHEN and CDR2 is SYDVKM. Deletions cut 10 bases from V and 7 bases from J, with 20 bases between. This CDR3 has 14 residues. CDR3 sequence: CATRPGPLRQPQHF. CDR3 bases: TGTGCCACCCGCCCGGGCCCCCTTCGGCAGCCCCAGCATTTT.